Each of the 32 T cell receptor beta chains below was sequenced from the same sample in a study of cytomegalovirus exposure and HLA in healthy donors (dated by TCRdb to about 2017). Library preparation used the immunoSEQ multiplex PCR assay. The multiplex PCR relied on a mix of 60 forward primers for TCR Vbeta segments and 13 reverse primers for TCR Jbeta segments. TCRdb obtained this table from immuneACCESS and retained in-frame rearrangements with V and J assigned. These tables miss some clones; where compared with another copy, unresolved V genes account for less than half of the shortfall, and the remainder is unexplained. This sample comprises 150,000 or so clones, over 75% of them detected only once. The ten largest clones take up roughly 3.9% of the sample. Sequencing was performed on PBMCs. These receptors originate from a male donor in good health and CMV-seropositive.

V is TRBV6-5 and J is TRBJ2-3; possible D gene TRBD2, 5 bases. The germline V gene encodes CDR1 MNHEY and CDR2 SVGAGI. Trimming pared 0 bases from V and 14 bases from J, leaving 15 bases between. This CDR3 has 13 residues. In DNA form, the CDR3 reads TGTGCCAGCAGTTACTCGATCCTTCAGCGGAGGTATTTT. Translated: CASSYSILQRRYF.

The V call is TRBV9, the J call TRBJ1-1; possibly TRBD1 for D (5 bases). CDR3 size: 14 residues. CDR1 and CDR2 from the germline V gene are SGDLS and YYNGEE. V gave up 1 base and J gave up 6 bases, with 13 bases separating them. As DNA, the CDR3 is TGTGCCAGCAGCGTAACCGGAGGGGTTCCTGAAGCTTTCTTT. As protein: CASSVTGGVPEAFF.

The chain employs TRBV30 and TRBJ1-5, with 9 bases aligning to TRBD1. Germline CDR1 is GTSNPN and CDR2 is SVGIG (reference sequence). Losses at the gene ends were 0 bases for V and 7 bases for J; bases not matched to a gene: 4. The CDR3 loop spans 14 amino acids. CDR3 sequence (DNA): TGTGCCTGGAGTGTTACAGGGGGCAGGCAGCCCCAGCATTTT. Its protein is CAWSVTGGRQPQHF.

The chain carries TRBV19 and TRBJ2-1; D is unresolved. The CDR3 length is 13 residues. Per the germline V gene, CDR1 is LNHDA and CDR2 is SQIVND (reference sequence). V dropped 7 bases and J dropped 0 bases, with 7 bases sitting between them. The CDR3 sequence: CASTRSSYNEQFF. CDR3 sequence (DNA): TGTGCCAGTACCAGAAGCTCCTACAATGAGCAGTTCTTC. Using reference TRBV19 and TRBJ2-1 for the parts outside the CDR3, the full variable domain is DGGITQSPKYLFRKEGQNVTLSCEQNLNHDAMYWYRQDPGQGLRLIYYSQIVNDFQKGDIAEGYSVSREKKESFPLTVTSAQKNPTAFYLCASTRSSYNEQFFGPGTRLTVL.

The V and J genes are TRBV4-1 and TRBJ2-4; 7 bases line up with TRBD2. V lost 4 bases, J lost 1 base, and 10 bases stayed unmatched. The CDR3 totals 17 residues. Germline CDR1 is MGHRA and CDR2 is YSYEKL. CDR3 loop: CASSRESGRAAKNIQYF. DNA of the CDR3: TGCGCCAGCAGCCGAGAGTCGGGGAGGGCGGCCAAAAACATTCAGTACTTC.

The chain joins TRBV5-1 to TRBJ2-5; 7 nucleotides match TRBD1. Germline assignment: CDR1 SGHRS and CDR2 YFSETQ. The CDR3 loop spans 16 amino acids. Germline trimming cut 7 bases from V and 0 bases from J; bases unmatched to any gene: 12. CDR3 DNA sequence: TGCGCCAGCCGCGGCGACTGGACAGGACACCAAGAGACCCAGTACTTC. It yields the protein CASRGDWTGHQETQYF.

The CDR3 protein is CASWKYGETQYF. The DNA for the CDR3 is TGTGCCAGCTGGAAGTACGGGGAGACCCAGTACTTC. V gene TRBV21-1 combines with J gene TRBJ2-5; the table's D gene call, TRBD2, was not cross checked with the DNA. TRBV21-1 is a pseudogene. CDR3 length equals 12 residues.

The genes are TRBV28 and TRBJ1-2; possibly TRBD1 for D (6 bases). The CDR3 has 15 amino acids. Trimming left V 4 bases short and J 2 bases short, with 14 bases between. Germline CDR1 is MDHEN and CDR2 is SYDVKM. CDR3: CASSSAGHQNYGYTF. In DNA form, the CDR3 reads TGTGCCAGCAGTTCAGCGGGACACCAGAACTATGGCTACACCTTC.

The chain joins TRBV2 to TRBJ1-2; unclear D gene. Per the germline V gene, CDR1 is SNHLY and CDR2 is FYNNEI. CDR3 length equals 14 residues. Trimming took off 8 bases at V and 6 bases at J, with 19 bases between the two ends. The CDR3 region has the DNA TGTGCCAGCTCATACCTCGAGCGTCCAGATGGCTACACCTTC. It translates to CASSYLERPDGYTF.

With regard to this clone: The same CDR3 also results from other DNA sequences found in this sample. The gene calls are TRBV15 and TRBJ2-7, with 8 bases fitting TRBD2. After removal of 5 bases from V and 1 base from J, the junction contained 13 bases not matched to a gene. The V gene's germline CDR1 is LNHNV and CDR2 YYDKDF (reference sequence). The CDR3 loop spans 17 amino acids. The CDR3 here is CATSRGAREGGSYEQYF. CDR3 coding DNA: TGTGCCACCAGCCGCGGGGCCCGGGAGGGCGGATCCTACGAGCAGTACTTC.

CDR3 amino acids: CASSVERMNTEAFF. The CDR3 region has the DNA TGTGCCAGCAGCGTGGAGAGGATGAACACTGAAGCTTTCTTT. The genes are TRBV5-8 and TRBJ1-1; D not resolved. The V end was cut by 4 bases, the J end by 0 bases, with 10 bases between. CDR1 SGHTS and CDR2 YDEGEE come from the germline V gene. The CDR3 has 14 amino acids.

The DNA of the CDR3 is TGTGCCGTACAGGGGGCGACAGATACGCAGTATTTT. This gives the protein CAVQGATDTQYF. The chain is built from TRBV10-3 and TRBJ2-3; TRBD1 matches 9 bases. The V and J ends lost 11 bases and 3 bases, in that order; junction bases with no gene match: 3. Germline lookup yields CDR1 ENHRY and CDR2 SYGVKD. CDR3 size: 12 residues.

The chain carries TRBV7-2 and TRBJ2-3; no firm D call. V was cut by 5 bases and J by 7 bases, with 16 bases left in between. Germline V gene lookup returns CDR1 SGHTA and CDR2 FQGNSA. The CDR3 totals 14 residues. The CDR3 loop reads CASSPGLFGYTQYF. CDR3 DNA: TGTGCCAGCAGCCCAGGCCTCTTTGGTTATACGCAGTATTTT.

This clone is a singleton in its sample. V is TRBV28 and J is TRBJ1-5, with 7 bases lining up with TRBD1. V dropped 6 bases and J dropped 3; count of bases not matched to a gene: 2. Per the germline V gene, CDR1 is MDHEN and CDR2 is SYDVKM. This CDR3 has 13 residues. CDR3 amino acids: CASSGQDNQPQHF. The CDR3 DNA sequence: TGTGCCAGCAGCGGACAGGACAATCAGCCCCAGCATTTT.

The chain has TRBV6-1 and TRBJ1-2; 7 positions agree with TRBD1. The CDR3 is 15 amino acids. Trimming at V came to 2 bases and at J to 4 bases, leaving 7 bases not matched to a gene. Germline CDR1 and CDR2: MNHNS and SASEGT. CDR3 nucleotides: TGTGCCAGCAGTGAATTTTTACAGGGGAGCTATGGCTACACCTTC. Encoded protein: CASSEFLQGSYGYTF.

This clone was observed a handful of times. For the CDR3, the DNA is TGTGCCAGCATCCTACAGGGGGCGGGCTACGAGCAGTACTTC. Protein: CASILQGAGYEQYF. The chain has TRBV2 and TRBJ2-7; 9 positions match TRBD1. The CDR3 covers 14 residues. After removal of 7 bases from V and 3 bases from J, the junction contained 7 bases not matched to a gene. Germline loops: CDR1 SNHLY, CDR2 FYNNEI.

The table lists this clone with a count of one. V gene TRBV2 combines with J gene TRBJ1-2; no reliable D call. The germline V gene has CDR1 SNHLY and CDR2 FYNNEI. Trimming took off 3 bases at V and 7 bases at J, with 9 bases between the two ends. CDR3 length: 12 residues. CDR3 loop: CASSEGGLGYTF. CDR3 coding DNA: TGTGCCAGCAGTGAGGGAGGTCTTGGCTACACCTTC.

This rearrangement joins TRBV6-5 to TRBJ1-4; the D is unclear. CDR1 is MNHEY, CDR2 SVGAGI, per germline. V lost 0 bases to trimming and J lost 8 bases, with 13 bases between them. The CDR3 is 15 residues long. CDR3 protein: CASSYSPTTQEKLFF. Here the CDR3 DNA reads TGTGCCAGCAGTTACTCCCCCACTACCCAAGAAAAACTGTTTTTT.

The chain recombines TRBV28 with TRBJ2-5; D is perhaps TRBD1 (6 bases). The CDR3 runs 14 residues. The germline V gene encodes CDR1 MDHEN and CDR2 SYDVKM. V dropped 7 bases and J dropped 1 base, with 13 bases sitting between them. In nucleotides, the CDR3 is TGTGCCAGCAAACTACAGGGTATCCAAGAGACCCAGTACTTC. It is translated as CASKLQGIQETQYF.

V usage is TRBV6-1 and J usage is TRBJ1-3; D call uncertain. The ends were cut back, 5 bases at V and 0 bases at J, with 11 bases in the middle. The CDR3 has 15 amino acids. Germline CDR1 is MNHNS and CDR2 is SASEGT. The CDR3 DNA sequence: TGTGCCAGCAGTCTGGTACAGCACTCTGGAAACACCATATATTTT. Its translation is CASSLVQHSGNTIYF.

The chain combines TRBV2 with TRBJ2-2; D is uncertain. The CDR3 covers 15 residues. CDR1 SNHLY and CDR2 FYNNEI come from the germline V gene. Trimming removed 6 bases from V and 0 bases from J, with 11 bases in between. Here the CDR3 reads CASSALRTNTGELFF. The CDR3 DNA is TGTGCCAGCAGCGCACTAAGGACGAACACCGGGGAGCTGTTTTTT.

This clone was seen a handful of times. This sequence joins TRBV28 and TRBJ1-5; 7 nucleotides line up with TRBD1. The CDR3 is 16 amino acids. Germline V gene sequence: CDR1 MDHEN, CDR2 SYDVKM. J was trimmed by 4 bases and V by 5 bases; bases with no gene match: 11. The DNA for the CDR3 is TGTGCCAGCAGTCAACCAGGACAGGCTACGAATCAGCCCCAGCATTTT. Translating gives CASSQPGQATNQPQHF.

The V call is TRBV18, the J call TRBJ2-1; the D is unclear. The CDR3 extends over 11 amino acids. Germline CDR1 is KGHSH and CDR2 is LQKENI. V shed 5 bases and J shed 5 bases, with 4 bases lying between them. The CDR3 DNA is TGTGCCAGCTCATTAGACAATGAGCAGTTCTTC. This codes for CASSLDNEQFF.

This clone came up a few times. V gene TRBV6-5 combines with J gene TRBJ2-2; 7 bases align to TRBD1. Per the germline V gene, CDR1 is MNHEY and CDR2 is SVGAGI. This CDR3 region has 15 residues. The trim removed 7 bases at V and 0 bases at J, leaving 5 bases unmatched. The CDR3 coding sequence is TGTGCCAGCAATTCACAGGGGCCGAACACCGGGGAGCTGTTTTTT. Translating gives CASNSQGPNTGELFF.

The rearrangement uses TRBV7-3 and TRBJ2-2; D not resolved. Germline V CDR1 and CDR2: SGHTA, FQGTGA. Trimming shortened V by 3 bases and J by 5 bases, and 7 bases separated the two germline ends. CDR3 length equals 13 residues. CDR3 DNA: TGTGCCAGCAGCTTGTTCCGGACCGGGGAGCTGTTTTTT. This gives the protein CASSLFRTGELFF.

The rearrangement joins TRBV28 to TRBJ2-4, with 7 bases lining up with TRBD1. Germline V CDR1 and CDR2: MDHEN, SYDVKM. Trimming removed 5 bases from V and 12 bases from J; junction bases left unmatched: 10. This CDR3 is built from 13 residues. For the CDR3, the DNA is TGTGCCAGCAGTCTTTACTCAGGGGGATCTCAGTACTTC. Its translation: CASSLYSGGSQYF.

The chain links TRBV7-9 to TRBJ2-5; D perhaps matches TRBD2 (5 bases). V lost 1 base and J lost 0, with 9 bases in between. Germline V lookup: CDR1 SEHNR, CDR2 FQNEAQ (reference sequence). This CDR3 spans 15 amino acids. CDR3 coding DNA: TGTGCCAGCAGCTTAGTGAGAGGGTACCAAGAGACCCAGTACTTC. This codes for CASSLVRGYQETQYF. The variable domain in full, completed from reference TRBV7-9 and TRBJ2-5, reads DTGVSQNPRHKITKRGQNVTFRCDPISEHNRLYWYRQTLGQGPEFLTYFQNEAQLEKSRLLSDRFSAERPKGSFSTLEIQRTEQGDSAMYLCASSLVRGYQETQYFGPGTRLLVL.

V and J are TRBV5-1 and TRBJ2-5, with 9 bases fitting TRBD1. The J call may be mistaken, given a closer DNA end match to TRBJ2-7. The germline V gene has CDR1 SGHRS and CDR2 YFSETQ. The CDR3 length is 15 residues. The CDR3 coding sequence is TGCGCCAGCAGCCCATCCGGGACAGGGTCCTACGAGCAGTACTTC. This gives the protein CASSPSGTGSYEQYF.

The chain combines TRBV15 with TRBJ2-7; a possible D gene is TRBD1 (5 bases). There are 16 residues in the CDR3. CDR1 is LNHNV, CDR2 YYDKDF, per germline (reference sequence). V gave up 0 bases and J gave up 9 bases, with 21 bases separating them. This CDR3 reads CATSRERRQSKFGQYF. DNA of the CDR3: TGTGCCACCAGCAGAGAGAGGAGACAGTCGAAATTCGGGCAGTACTTC.

The V and J genes are TRBV19 and TRBJ2-3, with D possibly matching TRBD1 (6 bases). Trimming stripped 9 bases from V and 2 bases from J, with 18 bases between. The V gene's germline CDR1 is LNHDA and CDR2 SQIVND (reference sequence). This CDR3 is 15 amino acids long. CDR3 region: CASLQGEGDTDTQYF. The CDR3 DNA reads as TGTGCCAGCCTACAGGGTGAGGGAGACACAGATACGCAGTATTTT. Filled out from reference TRBV19 and TRBJ2-3, the complete variable domain reads DGGITQSPKYLFRKEGQNVTLSCEQNLNHDAMYWYRQDPGQGLRLIYYSQIVNDFQKGDIAEGYSVSREKKESFPLTVTSAQKNPTAFYLCASLQGEGDTDTQYFGPGTRLTVL.

Details on this clone: The junction departs from germline at one end; a sequencing error may be responsible. The chain is built from TRBV6-1 and TRBJ2-7, with D possibly matching TRBD2 (6 bases). CDR3 length: 11 residues. Germline assignment: CDR1 MNHNS and CDR2 SASEGT. CDR3: CASSATGTGVF. The CDR3 DNA reads TGTGCCAGCAGTGCCACCGGGACGGGAGTCTTC.

The gene calls are TRBV11-1 and TRBJ2-1; 10 bases agree with TRBD2. CDR3 length: 14 amino acids. Germline trimming cut 2 bases from V and 6 bases from J; bases unmatched to any gene: 1. Per germline, CDR1 SGHAT and CDR2 FQDESV (reference sequence). In DNA, the CDR3 is TGTGCCAGCAGCTTAACTAGCGGGACCAATGAGCAGTTCTTC. Translated, it gives CASSLTSGTNEQFF.